What follows are 30 T cell receptor beta chains derived from one specimen sequenced in a study of blood T cells in healthy people across ages. A second PCR, run for about 7 to 12 cycles, used a sample-barcoded 5' primer plus a J-beta primer mix. Using its own MiXCR run on the 5' RACE reads, TCRdb lists one record per CDR3 protein. The profile shows 1.4 million or so distinct CDR3 sequences, approximately 43% of them singletons. The sequencing input was blood. The receptor set was obtained from a woman under 30 in good health.

Only a few counts were recorded for this clonotype. CDR3 amino acids: CASKTGTGAYNEQFF. CDR3 DNA: TGCGCCAGCAAGACCGGGACAGGGGCCTACAATGAGCAGTTCTTC. The gene calls are TRBV5-1 and TRBJ2-1; 10 bases map to TRBD1. CDR1 and CDR2 from the germline V gene are SGHRS and YFSETQ. V trimming: 6 bases; J trimming: 2 bases; junction bases outside the gene matches: 5. This CDR3 is built from 15 residues.

This clonotype came up many times. This chain uses TRBV12-3 or TRBV12-4 with TRBJ2-3, with 10 bases matching TRBD2. The CDR3 sequence is 15 residues long. The ends lost 7 bases at V and 1 base at J; junction bases unmatched: 5. As DNA, the CDR3 is TGTGCCAGCACCCGCGGACTAGCGGGCACAGATACGCAGTATTTT. Protein: CASTRGLAGTDTQYF.

This clonotype was observed a few times. This chain joins TRBV6-2 or TRBV6-3 and TRBJ2-1; 8 nucleotides line up with TRBD1. V dropped 0 bases and J dropped 5; count of bases not matched to a gene: 27. CDR3 length: 23 residues. CDR1 is MNHEY and CDR2 is SVGEGT in the germline V gene. CDR3 protein: CASSYSIFFVAGRTTGADNEQFF. CDR3 DNA: TGTGCCAGCAGTTACTCGATCTTTTTTGTGGCTGGCCGTACGACAGGGGCGGACAATGAGCAGTTCTTC.

The chain joins TRBV5-8 to TRBJ2-3, with 15 bases fitting TRBD2. Germline CDR1 and CDR2: SGHTS and YDEGEE. Trimming removed 3 bases from V and 3 bases from J; junction bases left unmatched: 11. The length of the CDR3 is 19 residues. Written as DNA, the CDR3 is TGTGCCAGCAGCTCCTCCCGGACTAGCGGGGGGGCCATGACAGATACGCAGTATTTT. It is translated as CASSSSRTSGGAMTDTQYF.

This chain links TRBV6-6 with TRBJ2-7; TRBD2 might be the D (7 bases). This CDR3 has 15 residues. Germline V lookup: CDR1 MNHNY, CDR2 SVGAGI (reference sequence). The V end lost 2 bases, the J end lost 3 bases, and 14 bases lay between the germline ends. The CDR3 loop is CASSYRGGAGYEQYF. The DNA of the CDR3 is TGTGCCAGCAGTTACAGGGGGGGCGCCGGCTACGAGCAGTACTTC.

The rearrangement links TRBV12-3 or TRBV12-4 to TRBJ2-7; tentatively, D is TRBD2 (6 bases). CDR3 length: 14 amino acids. V lost 5 bases to trimming and J lost 2 bases, with 13 bases between them. CDR3 DNA sequence: TGTGCCAGCAGTGTCGGGGGACTCACCTACGAGCAGTACTTC. This translates into CASSVGGLTYEQYF.

This clonotype was counted only a few times. The chain combines TRBV5-1 with TRBJ2-1; 10 nucleotides agree with TRBD2. The V gene's germline CDR1 is SGHRS and CDR2 YFSETQ. The CDR3 totals 16 residues. The ends lost 0 bases at V and 8 bases at J; junction bases unmatched: 8. CDR3 sequence (DNA): TGCGCCAGCAGCTTGGGTCTAGCGGGAGTATCTGATGAGCAGTTCTTC. Amino acid sequence: CASSLGLAGVSDEQFF.

Only a few counts were recorded for this clonotype. The chain uses TRBV6-2 or TRBV6-3 and TRBJ1-2; no reliable D call. The CDR3 extends over 15 amino acids. V was pared by 5 bases and J by 0 bases, with 13 bases between. In germline, CDR1 is MNHEY, CDR2 SVGEGT. The CDR3 sequence is CASSRFGRANYGYTF. In nucleotides, the CDR3 is TGTGCCAGCAGTCGTTTTGGCCGAGCTAACTATGGCTACACCTTC.

The rearrangement joins TRBV12-3 or TRBV12-4 to TRBJ1-2, with 12 bases lining up with TRBD1. V was pared by 5 bases and J by 8 bases, with 12 bases of the junction left unmatched. The CDR3 is 16 amino acids. CDR3 sequence: CASSRRGQGAVGGYTF. CDR3 DNA: TGTGCCAGCAGTCGACGGGGACAGGGGGCTGTTGGCGGCTACACCTTC.

Many counts were recorded for this clonotype. The gene calls are TRBV20-1 and TRBJ2-1; TRBD1 aligns across 9 bases. V lost 5 bases, J lost 8 bases, and 7 bases stayed unmatched. Germline CDR1 and CDR2: DFQATT and SNEGSKA (reference sequence). The length of the CDR3 is 13 residues. The chain's CDR3 is CSAPGQGYDEQFF. CDR3 DNA: TGCAGTGCTCCTGGACAGGGGTACGATGAGCAGTTCTTC.

The chain is built from TRBV7-2 and TRBJ2-5; possible D gene TRBD1, 5 bases. The CDR3 length is 11 residues. Germline CDR1 reads SGHTA; CDR2 reads FQGNSA. Trimming removed 5 bases at V and 10 bases at J, with 11 bases between. The CDR3 reads CASSTDRDQYF. For the CDR3, the DNA is TGTGCCAGCAGCACCGACAGAGACCAGTACTTC. The full variable domain, rest sourced from reference TRBV7-2 and TRBJ2-5, is GAGVSQSPSNKVTEKGKDVELRCDPISGHTALYWYRQSLGQGLEFLIYFQGNSAPDKSGLPSDRFSAERTGGSVSTLTIQRTQQEDSAVYLCASSTDRDQYFGPGTRLLVL.

V usage is TRBV5-1 and J usage is TRBJ1-6, with 10 bases fitting TRBD1. CDR3 length: 15 residues. Germline trimming cut 3 bases from V and 11 bases from J; bases unmatched to any gene: 8. Germline CDR1 is SGHRS and CDR2 is YFSETQ. The CDR3 loop reads CASSSGTGDHAPLHF. CDR3 in DNA: TGCGCCAGCAGCTCGGGGACAGGGGACCATGCACCCCTCCACTTT.

This clonotype was observed a few times. The chain carries TRBV20-1 and TRBJ2-5, with 8 bases aligning to TRBD1. CDR3 size: 14 residues. The junction had 10 bases not matched to a gene; V was cut back by 5 bases and J by 5 bases. Germline CDR1 and CDR2: DFQATT and SNEGSKA (reference sequence). The CDR3 loop reads CSALWTGLGETQYF. The CDR3 bases are TGCAGTGCTCTTTGGACAGGGTTGGGGGAGACCCAGTACTTC.

This clonotype has a count of ten or more. This chain links TRBV7-8 with TRBJ2-1; 9 positions match TRBD2. Germline V gene lookup returns CDR1 SGHVS and CDR2 FQNEAQ. The CDR3 totals 14 residues. J lost 4 bases, V lost 5 bases, and 3 bases had no gene match. In DNA, the CDR3 is TGTGCCAGCAGCGATAGCGGGAGTTACAATGAGCAGTTCTTC. It encodes CASSDSGSYNEQFF.

This clonotype was seen only a few times. The genes are TRBV7-9 and TRBJ1-1; the D is unclear. The V end was cut by 5 bases, the J end by 7 bases, with 8 bases between. CDR3 length: 11 amino acids. In germline, CDR1 is SEHNR, CDR2 FQNEAQ (reference sequence). For the CDR3, the DNA is TGTGCCAGCAGCCTGACCAGTGAAGCTTTCTTT. Translation gives CASSLTSEAFF. Supplemented by reference TRBV7-9 and TRBJ1-1, the full variable domain reads DTGVSQNPRHKITKRGQNVTFRCDPISEHNRLYWYRQTLGQGPEFLTYFQNEAQLEKSRLLSDRFSAERPKGSFSTLEIQRTEQGDSAMYLCASSLTSEAFFGQGTRLTVV.

This clonotype came up a few times. The J gene is TRBJ2-7, the V gene TRBV28; 9 bases align to TRBD1. This CDR3 is built from 16 residues. CDR1 and CDR2 (germline): MDHEN, SYDVKM. V dropped 1 base and J dropped 2; count of bases not matched to a gene: 6. CDR3 in DNA: TGTGCCAGCAGTTTATTAGAGACAGGGGGAACCTACGAGCAGTACTTC. It is translated as CASSLLETGGTYEQYF.

This chain uses TRBV6-5 with TRBJ2-7, with a possible D match to TRBD1 (6 bases). V gave up 6 bases and J gave up 7 bases, with 13 bases separating them. CDR1 MNHEY and CDR2 SVGAGI come from the germline V gene. The CDR3 loop spans 12 amino acids. CDR3 coding DNA: TGTGCCAGCAGGTCACAGGGCTGGGAGCAGTACTTC. Translated: CASRSQGWEQYF.

The gene calls are TRBV5-4 and TRBJ2-3, with 8 bases fitting TRBD1. The germline gives CDR1 SGHNT, CDR2 YYREEE (reference sequence). CDR3 length equals 15 residues. The junction had 5 bases not matched to a gene; V was cut back by 3 bases and J by 2 bases. CDR3 nucleotides: TGTGCCAGCAGCTCGAAGCAGGGGGCCACAGATACGCAGTATTTT. Translating gives CASSSKQGATDTQYF.

This clonotype came up a few times. This rearrangement joins TRBV12-3 or TRBV12-4 to TRBJ1-3; D ambiguous. The V gene lost 7 bases and the J gene lost 0 bases, with 10 bases spanning the gap. CDR3 length: 14 residues. The CDR3 region is CASTWALSGNTIYF. CDR3 bases: TGTGCCAGCACCTGGGCCCTCTCTGGAAACACCATATATTTT.

The chain combines TRBV21-1 with TRBJ1-1; the D call in the table, TRBD1, was not verified against the DNA. TRBV21-1 is classified as a pseudogene. The CDR3 consists of 16 residues. CDR3 in DNA: TGTGCCAGCAGCAAACAGCCGGGACAGATGAACACTGAAGCTTTCTTT. Protein sequence: CASSKQPGQMNTEAFF.

This chain links TRBV20-1 with TRBJ2-1, with TRBD2 as a possible D gene (6 bases). The CDR3 loop spans 14 amino acids. The V end lost 6 bases, the J end lost 7 bases, and 19 bases lay between the germline ends. Per germline, CDR1 DFQATT and CDR2 SNEGSKA (reference sequence). The CDR3 spells CSAPGRDRGNEQFF. The CDR3 DNA reads as TGCAGTGCCCCCGGCCGGGACCGGGGGAATGAGCAGTTCTTC.

The chain combines TRBV28 with TRBJ2-6; 7 bases line up with TRBD2. Germline loops: CDR1 MDHEN, CDR2 SYDVKM. J lost 3 bases, V lost 6 bases, and 11 bases had no gene match. CDR3 length equals 17 residues. The CDR3 DNA reads TGTGCCAGCAGGCGGGGGATTGCCCTCCATGGGGCCAACGTCCTGACTTTC. This encodes CASRRGIALHGANVLTF.

The rearrangement uses TRBV3-1 and TRBJ2-1; D is possibly TRBD1 (6 bases). The CDR3 length is 12 residues. The V and J ends lost 7 bases and 8 bases respectively, with 12 bases between them. CDR1 and CDR2 from the germline V gene are LGHDT and YNNKEL (reference sequence). CDR3 sequence (DNA): TGTGCCAGCAACTTCAGGGGACATGAGCAGTTCTTC. Translation gives CASNFRGHEQFF.

This chain links TRBV25-1 with TRBJ2-4, with D maybe TRBD2 (5 bases). This CDR3 contains 15 residues. The ends were cut back, 4 bases at V and 8 bases at J, with 18 bases in the middle. CDR1 is MGHDK, CDR2 SYGVNS, per germline. As DNA, the CDR3 is TGTGCCAGCAGTGGGTTGGGTCCCGGGATTGACATTCAGTACTTC. This codes for CASSGLGPGIDIQYF.

The CDR3 sequence is CAWSLGGARSPLHF. CDR3 nucleotide sequence: TGTGCCTGGAGTCTTGGGGGGGCACGGTCACCCCTCCACTTT. The chain couples TRBV30 to TRBJ1-6, with D possibly TRBD1 on 6 matching bases. Trimming removed 2 bases from V and 10 bases from J, with 15 bases in between. This CDR3 is 14 amino acids long. Germline loops: CDR1 GTSNPN, CDR2 SVGIG (reference sequence).

A note on this clonotype: The junction departs from germline at one end; a sequencing error may be responsible. The chain employs TRBV2 and TRBJ1-6, with unresolved D. The CDR3 has 16 amino acids. From germline, CDR1 is SNHLY and CDR2 FYNNEI. The CDR3 bases are TGTGCCAGCAGCCTACTTAGGAGCTCCTGTAATTCACCCCTCCACTTT. This sequence encodes CASSLLRSSCNSPLHF.

This chain uses TRBV4-3 with TRBJ1-5; 7 bases map to TRBD1. V lost 0 bases to trimming and J lost 5 bases; unmatched junction nucleotides: 7. The CDR3 consists of 16 residues. Germline V gives CDR1 LGHNA, CDR2 YSLEER. In DNA form, the CDR3 reads TGCGCCAGCAGCCAAGACCGGGACAGCCAATATCAGCCCCAGCATTTT. This codes for CASSQDRDSQYQPQHF.

This clonotype was recorded a few times. The V gene is TRBV29-1, the J gene TRBJ2-1; 7 bases align to TRBD2. The V gene end was trimmed by 6 bases and the J gene end by 6 bases; junction bases not matched to a gene: 14. Germline V gives CDR1 SQVTM, CDR2 ANQGSEA. CDR3 size: 15 residues. The CDR3, as DNA: TGCAGCGTCCAAATGCGGGAGCGAAAACGCAATGAGCAGTTCTTC. Translated, it gives CSVQMRERKRNEQFF.

The chain uses TRBV15 and TRBJ2-1; D uncertain. CDR3 length equals 14 residues. Trimming took off 0 bases at V and 8 bases at J, with 11 bases between the two ends. Germline V gene data show CDR1 as LNHNV and CDR2 as YYDKDF (reference sequence). CDR3 DNA sequence: TGTGCCACCAGCAGAGATTCGAAGGGCGATGAGCAGTTCTTC. The encoded protein is CATSRDSKGDEQFF.

V gene TRBV20-1 combines with J gene TRBJ2-1; D is unclear. This CDR3 is built from 15 residues. V was clipped by 5 bases and J by 0 bases, with 14 bases between them. Germline V lookup: CDR1 DFQATT, CDR2 SNEGSKA (reference sequence). CDR3 amino acids: CSARPRPSSYNEQFF. The CDR3 bases are TGCAGTGCTCGTCCTAGGCCGAGCTCCTACAATGAGCAGTTCTTC.